The T cell receptor (beta chain) described here comes from a study of lymphopenia after photon versus proton radiotherapy. TCRdb keeps only in-frame clones here, not all; method: immunoSEQ multiplex PCR. The profile shows roughly 67,000 clones, approximately 90% of them singletons. Material: peripheral blood, obtained from a patient treated with photon-based radiotherapy. This TCR was recovered from a woman in her sixties or seventies with pancreatic cancer.

CDR3: CASSRSGQANEKLFF. CDR3 DNA: TGTGCCAGCTCCCGGTCGGGACAGGCTAATGAAAAACTGTTTTTT. The genes are TRBV18 and TRBJ1-4, with TRBD1 matching 8 bases. Germline V CDR1 and CDR2: KGHSH, LQKENI. Trimming removed 6 bases from V and 3 bases from J; junction bases left unmatched: 6. The CDR3 totals 15 residues. Looking up the rest from reference TRBV18 and TRBJ1-4 gives the full variable domain: NAGVMQNPRHLVRRRGQEARLRCSPMKGHSHVYWYRQLPEEGLKFMVYLQKENIIDESGMPKERFSAEFPKEGPSILRIQQVVRGDSAAYFCASSRSGQANEKLFFGSGTQLSVL.